This TCR beta chain comes out of a study of CD8 T cells in ankylosing spondylitis. Study findings and constraints: It appeared that ankylosing spondylitis blood was characterized by a TCR beta motif of roughly 8 highly homologous variants.

As to this clonotype: The antigen remains unidentified.

The CDR3 totals 16 residues. Germline loops: CDR1 WNHNN, CDR2 SYGVQD (reference sequence). Unmatched junction bases numbered 2, after V lost 2 bases and J lost 5 bases. A quantitative 5'-RACE method, one with molecular barcodes, was used to make TCR beta libraries. MiXCR was run by TCRdb on the 5' RACE reads, yielding one entry per CDR3 protein. The table has almost 250,000 distinct CDR3 sequences, under 35% seen once. The chain couples TRBV10-1 to TRBJ2-2; 13 nucleotides line up with TRBD2. The sequenced material came from blood, either unsorted or a sorted T cell fraction (not recorded which). This sequence originates from a male donor with ankylosing spondylitis or in good health (not recorded which). CDR3 in amino acids: CASSERGLAGTGELFF. CDR3 DNA: TGCGCCAGCAGTGAGCGGGGACTAGCGGGGACCGGGGAGCTGTTTTTT.